The next 8 T cell receptor beta chains were all read from a single sample in a study of Ad26.COV2.S vaccination and SARS-CoV-2 variants. TCRdb keeps only in-frame clones here, not all; method: immunoSEQ multiplex PCR. The sample shows hundreds of thousands of clones, about 90% of them seen only once. Sequenced here: peripheral blood, sampled after recovery from COVID-19. Source of these receptors: a human donor who had recovered from COVID-19.

The rearrangement links TRBV11-2 to TRBJ1-2; TRBD1 might be the D (5 bases). Trimming shortened V by 5 bases and J by 4 bases, and 11 bases separated the two germline ends. Germline V gene sequence: CDR1 SGHAT, CDR2 FQNNGV. The CDR3 extends over 13 amino acids. CDR3 in amino acids: CASSRGTVYGYTF. The DNA for the CDR3 is TGTGCCAGCAGCCGAGGGACGGTCTATGGCTACACCTTC.

This rearrangement joins TRBV7-9 to TRBJ2-2; D gene ambiguous. CDR1 and CDR2 from the germline V gene are SEHNR and FQNEAQ (reference sequence). CDR3 length: 16 amino acids. Deletions cut 5 bases from V and 0 bases from J, with 13 bases between. The CDR3 nucleotides are TGTGCCAGCAGCCCCGCCCCGCAACCGAACACCGGGGAGCTGTTTTTT. Translated: CASSPAPQPNTGELFF.

The rearrangement joins TRBV29-1 to TRBJ2-7; the D is unclear. CDR3 length equals 11 residues. V lost 5 bases to trimming and J lost 1 base, with 6 bases between them. Germline CDR1 reads SQVTM; CDR2 reads ANQGSEA. CDR3 DNA: TGCAGCGTTTTGGAGTCCTACGAGCAGTACTTC. Protein sequence: CSVLESYEQYF.

The chain is built from TRBV4-3 and TRBJ1-2; tentatively, D is TRBD1 (6 bases). CDR1 and CDR2 from the germline V gene are LGHNA and YSLEER. Trimming left V 3 bases short and J 5 bases short, with 19 bases between. This CDR3 is built from 16 residues. The DNA for the CDR3 is TGCGCCAGCAGCCAGGCTGTAGGCGAGGGGGGGTATGGCTACACCTTC. It encodes CASSQAVGEGGYGYTF.

The chain combines TRBV6-6 with TRBJ2-1; unclear D gene. Per the germline V gene, CDR1 is MNHNY and CDR2 is SVGAGI (reference sequence). The CDR3 has 14 amino acids. V was pared by 8 bases and J by 5 bases, with 16 bases between. This CDR3 reads CASSLTELNNEQFF. CDR3 DNA sequence: TGTGCCAGCTCCCTAACGGAGCTCAACAATGAGCAGTTCTTC.

The chain carries TRBV5-6 and TRBJ2-2; the D gene is possibly TRBD1 (5 bases). Trimming removed 4 bases from V and 6 bases from J, with 10 bases in between. This CDR3 region has 13 residues. Looked up from germline, CDR1 is SGHDT and CDR2 is YYEEEE. CDR3 residues: CASSLLGPGELFF. The DNA of the CDR3 is TGTGCCAGCAGCCTCCTGGGGCCCGGGGAGCTGTTTTTT.

V and J are TRBV5-1 and TRBJ1-1; a weak D match, TRBD1 (6 bases). This CDR3 comprises 12 residues. Germline values: CDR1 SGHRS, CDR2 YFSETQ. V lost 4 bases, J lost 5 bases, and 9 bases lay in between. CDR3 region: CASSPTGTEAFF. Here the CDR3 DNA reads TGCGCCAGCAGCCCTACAGGGACTGAAGCTTTCTTT.

The chain combines TRBV7-2 with TRBJ1-1; D not resolved. V dropped 0 bases and J dropped 0 bases, with 8 bases sitting between them. Germline V CDR1 and CDR2: SGHTA, FQGNSA. The CDR3 runs 15 residues. DNA for the CDR3: TGTGCCAGCAGCTTAGCCCCCCGGCTGAACACTGAAGCTTTCTTT. Translating it yields CASSLAPRLNTEAFF.